This TCR beta chain was identified in a study of early T cells in non-severe SARS-CoV-2 infection. Study overall: Sequenced material consisted of bulk RNA (from unsorted whole blood), and chains were unpaired.

Unique molecular identifiers were attached to individual cDNA molecules. TCRdb redid the calling of the 5' RACE reads with MiXCR, one entry per CDR3 protein. The data hold some 60,000 distinct CDR3 sequences, with about 9.1% observed a single time. This CDR3 comprises 16 residues. Germline V gives CDR1 SGHAT, CDR2 FQNNGV. Germline trimming cut 1 base from V and 7 bases from J; bases unmatched to any gene: 7. The TCR originated in an adult who was a healthcare worker with PCR-confirmed SARS-CoV-2 infection or an uninfected control (not recorded which). The rearrangement links TRBV11-2 to TRBJ2-7; 13 bases map to TRBD2. Sequenced sample: whole blood. The CDR3 nucleotides read TGTGCCAGCAGCTTAGGAGGGACTAGCGGGGTAAAAGAGCAGTACTTC. Amino acids: CASSLGGTSGVKEQYF.